This T cell receptor beta chain was sequenced during a study of vaccination and CD4 T cells after COVID-19. At the level of the study: Investigators sampled three convalescent patients at day 14 and days 161 to 241 post-vaccination.

Time point noted: late sampling 161 to 241 days after vaccination in three convalescent patients. TCRdb redid the calling of the PCR reads with MiXCR, one entry per CDR3 protein. The sample has just under 30,000 distinct CDR3 sequences, approximately 49% seen once. This CDR3 contains 13 residues. Per germline, CDR1 WNHNN and CDR2 SYGVQD (reference sequence). The sequence was collected from a human donor who had recovered from COVID-19. Specimen: CD4+ T cells from blood, collected about 7 months after SARS-CoV-2 vaccination. The rearrangement links TRBV10-1 to TRBJ2-1; D tentatively fits TRBD1 or TRBD2 (6 bases each). The CDR3 protein is CVGGGSSYNEQFF. The CDR3 region has the DNA TGCGTCGGAGGGGGATCCTCCTACAATGAGCAGTTCTTC.